This T cell receptor beta chain was recovered during a study of vaccination and CD4 T cells after COVID-19. CDR1 is SNHLY, CDR2 FYNNEI, per germline. J was trimmed by 6 bases and V by 6 bases; bases with no gene match: 4. This CDR3 is built from 13 residues. Cultured CD4+ T cell DNA was sequenced using the Oncomine TCR Beta short-read assay. TCRdb analysed the PCR reads with MiXCR anew, one entry per CDR3 protein. The repertoire includes 10,000 to 15,000 distinct CDR3 sequences, roughly 32% of them detected once, and around 17% sits in the top ten. This clonotype turned up a few times. Antigen: not known. Treatment of the sample: roughly 11-day PBMC culture with coronavirus spike peptide pools or control peptides (ViraFEST assay). PCR positivity dates ran from March to December 2020, preceding US Alpha, Beta and Delta variants.

Sequenced: cultured CD4+ T cells from blood. The chain employs TRBV2 and TRBJ1-5, with TRBD1 identical over 8 bases. The sequence derives from a human donor with COVID-19. CDR3 nucleotide sequence: TGTGCCAGCAGCGGACAGGGATTTCAGCCCCAGCATTTT. This encodes CASSGQGFQPQHF.